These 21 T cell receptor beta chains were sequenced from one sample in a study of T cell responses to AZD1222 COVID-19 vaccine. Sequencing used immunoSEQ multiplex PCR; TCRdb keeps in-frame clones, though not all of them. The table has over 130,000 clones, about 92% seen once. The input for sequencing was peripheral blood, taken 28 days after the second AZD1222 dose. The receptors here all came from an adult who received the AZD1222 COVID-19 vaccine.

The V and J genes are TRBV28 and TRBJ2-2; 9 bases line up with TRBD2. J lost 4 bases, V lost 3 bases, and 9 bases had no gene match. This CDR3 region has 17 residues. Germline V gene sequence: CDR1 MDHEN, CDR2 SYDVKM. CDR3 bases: TGTGCCAGCAGTTTCCCCTCGCTAGCGGGGAGCACCGGGGAGCTGTTTTTT. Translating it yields CASSFPSLAGSTGELFF.

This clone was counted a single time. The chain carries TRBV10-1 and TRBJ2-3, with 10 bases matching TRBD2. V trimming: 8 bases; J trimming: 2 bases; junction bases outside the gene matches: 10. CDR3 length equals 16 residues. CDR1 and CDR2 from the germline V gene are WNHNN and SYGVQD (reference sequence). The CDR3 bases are TGCGCCAGCCTTTCTGGACTAGCGGAGGACACAGATACGCAGTATTTT. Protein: CASLSGLAEDTDTQYF.

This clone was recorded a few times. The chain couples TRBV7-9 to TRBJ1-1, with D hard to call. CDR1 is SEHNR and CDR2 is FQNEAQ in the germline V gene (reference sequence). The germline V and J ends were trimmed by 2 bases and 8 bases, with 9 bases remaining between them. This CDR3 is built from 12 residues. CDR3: CASSLYSEEAFF. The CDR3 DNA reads TGTGCCAGCAGCTTATATTCTGAGGAAGCTTTCTTT.

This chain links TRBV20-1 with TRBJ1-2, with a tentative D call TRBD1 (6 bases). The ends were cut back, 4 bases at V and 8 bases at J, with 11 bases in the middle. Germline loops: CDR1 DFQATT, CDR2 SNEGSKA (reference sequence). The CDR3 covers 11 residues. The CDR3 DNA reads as TGCAGTGCTATATGGGGGGGCGGCTACACCTTC. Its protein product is CSAIWGGGYTF.

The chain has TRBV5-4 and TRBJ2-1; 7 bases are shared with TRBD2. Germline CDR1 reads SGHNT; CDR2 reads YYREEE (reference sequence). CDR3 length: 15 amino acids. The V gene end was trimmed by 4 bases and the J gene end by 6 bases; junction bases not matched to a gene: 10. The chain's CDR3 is CASSPGAGEANEQFF. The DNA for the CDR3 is TGTGCCAGCAGCCCCGGCGCGGGAGAGGCCAATGAGCAGTTCTTC.

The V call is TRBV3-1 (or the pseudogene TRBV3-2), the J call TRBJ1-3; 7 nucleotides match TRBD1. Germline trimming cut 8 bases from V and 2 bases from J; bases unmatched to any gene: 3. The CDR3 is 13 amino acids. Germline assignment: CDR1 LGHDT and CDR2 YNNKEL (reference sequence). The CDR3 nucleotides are TGTGCCAGCCTCAGGGGGACTGGAAACACCATATATTTT. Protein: CASLRGTGNTIYF.

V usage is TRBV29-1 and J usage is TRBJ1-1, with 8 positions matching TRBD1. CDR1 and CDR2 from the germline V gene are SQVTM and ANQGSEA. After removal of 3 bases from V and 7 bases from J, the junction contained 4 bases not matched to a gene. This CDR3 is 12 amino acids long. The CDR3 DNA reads TGCAGCGTTGACAGGGGGCAGAGTGAAGCTTTCTTT. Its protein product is CSVDRGQSEAFF.

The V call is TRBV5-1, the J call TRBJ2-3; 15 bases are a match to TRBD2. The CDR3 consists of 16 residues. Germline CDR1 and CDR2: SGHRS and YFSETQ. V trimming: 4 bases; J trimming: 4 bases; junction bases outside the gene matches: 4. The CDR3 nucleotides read TGCGCCAGCAGCCTTGGACTAGCGGGAGGGGCAGATACGCAGTATTTT. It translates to CASSLGLAGGADTQYF.

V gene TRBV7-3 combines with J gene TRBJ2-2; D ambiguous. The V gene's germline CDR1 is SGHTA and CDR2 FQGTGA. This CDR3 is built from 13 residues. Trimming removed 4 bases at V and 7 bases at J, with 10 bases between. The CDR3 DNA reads TGTGCCAGCAGCTACCGAGTTGACGGGGAGCTGTTTTTT. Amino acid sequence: CASSYRVDGELFF.

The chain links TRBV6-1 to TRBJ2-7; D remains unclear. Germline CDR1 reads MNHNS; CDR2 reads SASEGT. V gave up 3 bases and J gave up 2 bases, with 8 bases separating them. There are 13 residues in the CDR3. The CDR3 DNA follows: TGTGCCAGCAGTGACGGTGACCCCTACGAGCAGTACTTC. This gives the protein CASSDGDPYEQYF.

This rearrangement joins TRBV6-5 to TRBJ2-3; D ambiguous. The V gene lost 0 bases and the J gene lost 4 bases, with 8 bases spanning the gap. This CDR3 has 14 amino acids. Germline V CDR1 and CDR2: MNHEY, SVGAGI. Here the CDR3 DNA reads TGTGCCAGCAGTTACTCGACTCGCCCAGATACGCAGTATTTT. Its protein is CASSYSTRPDTQYF.

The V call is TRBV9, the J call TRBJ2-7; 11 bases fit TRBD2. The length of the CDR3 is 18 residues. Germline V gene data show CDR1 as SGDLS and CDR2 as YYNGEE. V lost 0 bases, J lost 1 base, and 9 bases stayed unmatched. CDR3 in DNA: TGTGCCAGCAGCGTAGGCCTAGCGGGAGGTATAGGTTCCTACGAGCAGTACTTC. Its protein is CASSVGLAGGIGSYEQYF.

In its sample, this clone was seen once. CDR3 coding DNA: TGTGCCAGCATCGACCATAACTATGGCTACACCTTC. It codes for CASIDHNYGYTF. The chain is built from TRBV3-1 (or the pseudogene TRBV3-2) and TRBJ1-2; D is undetermined. The V end lost 7 bases, the J end lost 1 base, and 7 bases lay between the germline ends. Germline CDR1 is LGHDT and CDR2 is YNNKEL (reference sequence). The CDR3 is 12 amino acids.

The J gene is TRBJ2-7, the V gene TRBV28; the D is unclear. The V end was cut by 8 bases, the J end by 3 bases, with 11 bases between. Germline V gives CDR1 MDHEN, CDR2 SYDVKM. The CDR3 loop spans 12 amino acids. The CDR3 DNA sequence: TGTGCCAGCGCCCTGGTTATCTACGAGCAGTACTTC. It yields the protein CASALVIYEQYF.

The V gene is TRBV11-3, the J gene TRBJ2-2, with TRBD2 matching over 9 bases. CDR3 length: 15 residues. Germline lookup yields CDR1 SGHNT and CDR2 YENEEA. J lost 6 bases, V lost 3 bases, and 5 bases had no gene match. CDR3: CASSFRAGGPGELFF. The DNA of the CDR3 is TGTGCCAGCAGCTTCCGAGCGGGAGGCCCCGGGGAGCTGTTTTTT. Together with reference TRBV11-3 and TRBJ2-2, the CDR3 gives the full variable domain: EAGVVQSPRYKIIEKKQPVAFWCNPISGHNTLYWYLQNLGQGPELLIRYENEEAVDDSQLPKDRFSAERLKGVDSTLKIQPAELGDSAVYLCASSFRAGGPGELFFGEGSRLTVL.

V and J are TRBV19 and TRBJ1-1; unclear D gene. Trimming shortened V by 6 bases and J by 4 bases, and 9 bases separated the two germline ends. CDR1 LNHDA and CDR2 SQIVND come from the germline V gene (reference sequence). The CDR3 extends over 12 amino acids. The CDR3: CASSRTGTEAFF. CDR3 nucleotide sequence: TGTGCCAGTAGCAGGACGGGCACTGAAGCTTTCTTT.

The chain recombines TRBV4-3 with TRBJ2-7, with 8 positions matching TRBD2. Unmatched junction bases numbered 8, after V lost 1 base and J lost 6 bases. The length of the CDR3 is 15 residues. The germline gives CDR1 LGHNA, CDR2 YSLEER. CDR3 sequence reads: CASSQAWAGGGEQYF. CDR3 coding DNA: TGCGCCAGCAGCCAAGCGTGGGCGGGAGGCGGCGAGCAGTACTTC.

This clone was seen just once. Here the CDR3 DNA reads TGCGCCAGCAGCTTCATGACTGTCCAGTACTTC. Protein sequence: CASSFMTVQYF. The chain has TRBV5-1 and TRBJ2-5; D remains ambiguous. Trimming took off 2 bases at V and 10 bases at J, with 9 bases between the two ends. The CDR3 totals 11 residues. Germline CDR1 is SGHRS and CDR2 is YFSETQ. Together with reference TRBV5-1 and TRBJ2-5, the CDR3 gives the full variable domain: KAGVTQTPRYLIKTRGQQVTLSCSPISGHRSVSWYQQTPGQGLQFLFEYFSETQRNKGNFPGRFSGRQFSNSRSEMNVSTLELGDSALYLCASSFMTVQYFGPGTRLLVL.

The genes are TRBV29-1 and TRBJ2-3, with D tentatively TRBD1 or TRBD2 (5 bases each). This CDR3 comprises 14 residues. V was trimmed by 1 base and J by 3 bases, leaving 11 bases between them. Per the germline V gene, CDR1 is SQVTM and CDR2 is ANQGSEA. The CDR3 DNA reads TGCAGCGTTGAAGTGGGGGATGGGACAGATACGCAGTATTTT. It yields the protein CSVEVGDGTDTQYF.

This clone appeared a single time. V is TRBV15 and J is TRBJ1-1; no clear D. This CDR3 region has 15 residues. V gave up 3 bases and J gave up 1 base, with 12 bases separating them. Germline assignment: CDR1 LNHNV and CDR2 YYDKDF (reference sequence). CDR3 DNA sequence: TGTGCCACCAGCAGGTCTAACAGAAGGAACACTGAAGCTTTCTTT. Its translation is CATSRSNRRNTEAFF.

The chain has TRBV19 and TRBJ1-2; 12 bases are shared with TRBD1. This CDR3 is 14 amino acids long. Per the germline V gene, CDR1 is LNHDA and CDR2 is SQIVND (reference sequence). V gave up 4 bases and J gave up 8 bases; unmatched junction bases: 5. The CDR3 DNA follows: TGTGCCAGTAGTACTGGGACAGGGGGCGCCGGCTACACCTTC. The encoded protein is CASSTGTGGAGYTF.